Sequencing of this TCR beta chain was carried out in a study of identical twins. Regarding the study as a whole: Cross-sectional statistics underpinned the conclusions; the same donors were not followed. In beta out-of-frame sequences, the excess sharing between twins was weaker. Insertions ran lower in abundant cord blood beta clonotypes, though not in memory repertoires.

This CDR3 is 17 amino acids long. V dropped 5 bases and J dropped 4 bases, with 21 bases sitting between them. TCRdb re-called the 5' RACE reads with MiXCR, one entry per CDR3 protein. The profile shows roughly 1,500,000 distinct CDR3 sequences, less than 35% of them singletons. This clonotype was seen many times. As yet, its antigen is unknown. The TCR originated in a newborn girl in good health. The sequencing sample was made of cord blood. The chain links TRBV6-7 to TRBJ1-5, with D perhaps matching TRBD1 (6 bases). TRBV6-7 carries the ORF label, with uncertain function. The CDR3 loop reads CASSTLYRDGGNQPQHF. The CDR3 DNA reads TGTGCCAGCAGTACGCTTTACAGGGATGGGGGTAATCAGCCCCAGCATTTT.